The entry that follows covers one TCR beta chain sequence. This sample is part of a study of identifying expanded T cells in peripheral blood. The method was immunoSEQ multiplex PCR; TCRdb's version includes in-frame clones alone and lacks a portion of them. The data contain over 90,000 clones, approximately 86% of them seen just once; the ten biggest clones take up less than 6%. The sample taken for sequencing was blood. The receptor comes from a person aged 18-70 years in good health.

The CDR3 DNA follows: TGTGCTAGTGGTCTCTGGGGGGCGTCGGCCGGGGAGCTGTTTTTT. As protein: CASGLWGASAGELFF. J is TRBJ2-2 and V is TRBV12-5, with D perhaps TRBD1 or TRBD2 (6 bases each). Trimming cost V 5 bases and J 6 bases, with 16 bases left between them. From germline, CDR1 is LGHNT and CDR2 FRNRAP. The CDR3 totals 15 residues.